This T cell receptor beta chain was identified during a study of regulatory T cells in long-lasting Graves disease. Whole-study findings and limits: A greater number of public clonotypes (approximately 2,500) was shared by persistent patients than by new patients (about 890).

According to the study, TCR beta libraries were built with iRepertoire HTBI primers and CDR3-region Arm-PCR. TCRdb processed the multiplex PCR reads anew with MiXCR; each CDR3 protein has one entry. The sample records 530,000 or so distinct CDR3 sequences, about 16% being singletons. Regarding time point: newly diagnosed GD, antithyroid drugs for less than 3 months. PBMC-extracted RNA yielded the TCR library. The germline CDR1 and CDR2 sequences are MNHNS and SASEGT. This CDR3 is built from 12 residues. The ends were cut back, 6 bases at V and 9 bases at J, with 12 bases in the middle. To note about this clonotype: Antigen specificity is unknown.

The data also belong to a second study, concerning T cells in Graves' hyperthyroidism and ophthalmopathy. That source reports: The HTBI primer set was used in a first-round RT-PCR of the TCR CDR3. Blood shared most expanded thyroid clonotypes above 0.001.

The chain couples TRBV6-1 to TRBJ2-1; D not certain. The sequence derives from a man aged 18 to 30 with Graves disease. The sequenced sample was peripheral blood mononuclear cells (PBMCs), obtained at new diagnosis, from a patient treated with antithyroid drugs. CDR3 sequence reads: CASRDHPGEQFF. The DNA of the CDR3 is TGTGCCAGCAGAGACCACCCGGGTGAGCAGTTCTTC.